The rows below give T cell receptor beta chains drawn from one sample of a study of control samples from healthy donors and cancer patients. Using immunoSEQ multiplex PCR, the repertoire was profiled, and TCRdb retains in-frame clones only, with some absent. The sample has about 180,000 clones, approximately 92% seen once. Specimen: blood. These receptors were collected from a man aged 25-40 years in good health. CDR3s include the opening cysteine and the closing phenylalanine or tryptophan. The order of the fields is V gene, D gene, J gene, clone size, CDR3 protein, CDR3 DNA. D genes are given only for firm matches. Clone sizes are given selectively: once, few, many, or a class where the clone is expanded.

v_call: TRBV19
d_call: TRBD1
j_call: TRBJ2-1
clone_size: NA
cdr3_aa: CASGRGWDEQFF
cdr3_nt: TGTGCCAGTGGCAGGGGGTGGGATGAGCAGTTCTTC

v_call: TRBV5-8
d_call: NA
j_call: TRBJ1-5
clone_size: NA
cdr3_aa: CASSLGQPNQPQHF
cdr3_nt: TGTGCCAGCAGCTTGGGACAGCCCAATCAGCCCCAGCATTTT

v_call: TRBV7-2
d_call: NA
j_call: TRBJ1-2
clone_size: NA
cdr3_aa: CASSFDLGNYGYTF
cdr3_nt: TGTGCCAGCAGCTTCGACCTGGGGAACTATGGCTACACCTTC

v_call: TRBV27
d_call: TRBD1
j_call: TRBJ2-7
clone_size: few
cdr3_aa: CASSSKGTGAYEQYF
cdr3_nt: TGTGCCAGCAGTTCCAAGGGGACAGGGGCCTACGAGCAGTACTTC

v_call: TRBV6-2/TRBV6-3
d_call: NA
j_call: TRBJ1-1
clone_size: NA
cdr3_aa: CASSLMGITEAFF
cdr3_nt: TGTGCCAGCAGTCTAATGGGAATCACTGAAGCTTTCTTT

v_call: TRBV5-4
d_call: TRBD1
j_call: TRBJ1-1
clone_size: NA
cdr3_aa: CASSYQGGFLAEAFF
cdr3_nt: TGTGCCAGCAGTTACCAGGGGGGGTTCCTCGCTGAAGCTTTCTTT

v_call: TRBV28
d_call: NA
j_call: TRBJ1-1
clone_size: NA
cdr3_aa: CASSPVVGGNTEAFF
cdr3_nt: TGTGCCAGCAGTCCCGTGGTGGGTGGGAACACTGAAGCTTTCTTT

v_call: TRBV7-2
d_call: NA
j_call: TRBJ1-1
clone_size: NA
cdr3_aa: CASSYSVEAFF
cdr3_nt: TGTGCCAGCAGTTACTCTGTTGAAGCTTTCTTT

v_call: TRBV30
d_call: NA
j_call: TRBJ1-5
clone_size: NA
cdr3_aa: CAWSGLDSNQPQHF
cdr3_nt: TGTGCCTGGAGCGGCCTGGATAGCAATCAGCCCCAGCATTTT

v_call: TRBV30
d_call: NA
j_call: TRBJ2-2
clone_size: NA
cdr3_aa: CAWSKGTVPGELFF
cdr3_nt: TGTGCCTGGAGTAAAGGGACCGTCCCGGGGGAGCTGTTTTTT

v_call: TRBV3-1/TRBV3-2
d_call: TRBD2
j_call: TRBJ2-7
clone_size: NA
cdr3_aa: CASSPSGSSYEQYF
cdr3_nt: TGTGCCAGCAGCCCTAGCGGGAGCTCCTACGAGCAGTACTTC

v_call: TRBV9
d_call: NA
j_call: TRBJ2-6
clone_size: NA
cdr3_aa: CASSVDRDSGANVLTF
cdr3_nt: TGTGCCAGCAGCGTAGATAGGGACTCTGGGGCCAACGTCCTGACTTTC

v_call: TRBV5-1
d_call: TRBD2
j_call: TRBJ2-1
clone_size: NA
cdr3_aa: CASSLVGTTAREQFF
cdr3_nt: TGCGCCAGCAGCTTGGTAGGGACTACAGCGCGGGAGCAGTTCTTC

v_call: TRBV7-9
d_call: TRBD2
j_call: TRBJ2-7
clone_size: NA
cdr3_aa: CASSPTGFKRGSYEQYF
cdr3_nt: TGTGCCAGCAGCCCCACCGGATTCAAGCGGGGCAGCTACGAGCAGTACTTC

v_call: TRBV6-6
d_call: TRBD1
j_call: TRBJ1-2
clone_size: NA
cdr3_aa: CASRIEDRGHYGYTF
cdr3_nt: TGTGCCAGCAGGATAGAGGACAGGGGGCACTATGGCTACACCTTC

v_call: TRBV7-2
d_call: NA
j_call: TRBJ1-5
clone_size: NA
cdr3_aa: CASSLSGFNQPQHF
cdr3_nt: TGTGCCAGCAGCCTTTCGGGATTCAATCAGCCCCAGCATTTT

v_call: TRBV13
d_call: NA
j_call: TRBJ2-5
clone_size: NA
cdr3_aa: CASSSQSGRETQYF
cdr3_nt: TGTGCCAGCAGCTCGCAAAGCGGTCGGGAGACCCAGTACTTC

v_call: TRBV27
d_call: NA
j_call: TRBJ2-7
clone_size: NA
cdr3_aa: CASSLNRVSYEQYF
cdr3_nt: TGTGCCAGCAGTTTAAACAGGGTCTCCTACGAGCAGTACTTC

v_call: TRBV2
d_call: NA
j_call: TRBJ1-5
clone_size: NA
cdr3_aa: CASRWDPGQPQHF
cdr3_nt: TGTGCCAGCCGCTGGGACCCGGGGCAGCCCCAGCATTTT

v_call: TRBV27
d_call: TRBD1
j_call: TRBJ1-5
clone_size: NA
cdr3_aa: CASRVGQHSNQPQHF
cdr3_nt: TGTGCCAGCAGGGTGGGACAGCATAGCAATCAGCCCCAGCATTTT

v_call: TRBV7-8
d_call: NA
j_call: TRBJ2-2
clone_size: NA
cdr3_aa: CASSSRGISTAGELFF
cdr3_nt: TGTGCCAGCAGCTCCAGGGGAATATCCACGGCCGGGGAGCTGTTTTTT

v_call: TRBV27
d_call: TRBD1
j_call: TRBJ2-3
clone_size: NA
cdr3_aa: CASSSRGQITDTQYF
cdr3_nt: TGTGCCAGCAGTTCAAGGGGACAGATCACAGATACGCAGTATTTT

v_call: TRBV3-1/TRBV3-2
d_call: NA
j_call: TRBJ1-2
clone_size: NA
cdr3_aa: CASSHGGVYGYTF
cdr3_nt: TGTGCCAGCAGCCACGGAGGGGTCTATGGCTACACCTTC

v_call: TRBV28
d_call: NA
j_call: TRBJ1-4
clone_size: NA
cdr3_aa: CASSDEKLFF
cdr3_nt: TGTGCCAGCAGTGATGAAAAACTGTTTTTT

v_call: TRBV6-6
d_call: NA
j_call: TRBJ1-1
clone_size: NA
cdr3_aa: CASSYVGPNTEAFF
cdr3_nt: TGTGCCAGCAGTTACGTGGGTCCGAACACTGAAGCTTTCTTT

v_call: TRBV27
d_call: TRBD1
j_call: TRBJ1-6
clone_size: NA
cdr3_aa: CASNSWGQNNSPLHF
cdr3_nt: TGTGCCAGCAATAGTTGGGGACAGAATAATTCACCCCTCCACTTT

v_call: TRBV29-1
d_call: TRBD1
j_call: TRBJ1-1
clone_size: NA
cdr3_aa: CSAGGTANTEAFF
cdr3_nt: TGCAGCGCTGGAGGGACAGCAAACACTGAAGCTTTCTTT

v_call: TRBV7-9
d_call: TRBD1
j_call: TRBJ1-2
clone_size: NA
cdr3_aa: CASSLGTGGTYGYTF
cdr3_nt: TGTGCCAGCAGCCTCGGGACAGGGGGGACCTATGGCTACACCTTC

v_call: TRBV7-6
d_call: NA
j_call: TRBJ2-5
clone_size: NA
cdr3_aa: CASSLEGGLAGTQYF
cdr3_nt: TGTGCCAGCAGCTTAGAAGGTGGGCTGGCGGGGACCCAGTACTTC

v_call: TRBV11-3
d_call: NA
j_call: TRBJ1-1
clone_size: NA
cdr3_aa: CASSLEGENTEAFF
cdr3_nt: TGTGCCAGCAGCTTAGAGGGCGAGAACACTGAAGCTTTCTTT

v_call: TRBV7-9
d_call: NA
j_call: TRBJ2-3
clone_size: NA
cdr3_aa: CASSLTVGTDTQYF
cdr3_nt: TGTGCCAGCAGCCTGACAGTTGGCACAGATACGCAGTATTTT

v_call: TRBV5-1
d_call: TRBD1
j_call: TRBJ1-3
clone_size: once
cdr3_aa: CASSSQGAFSGNTIYF
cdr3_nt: TGCGCCAGCAGCTCTCAGGGGGCTTTTTCGGGAAACACCATATATTTT

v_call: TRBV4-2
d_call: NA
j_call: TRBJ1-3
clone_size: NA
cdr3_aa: CASSQDLFMGSSGNTIYF
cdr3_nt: TGTGCCAGCAGCCAAGATTTGTTTATGGGGAGCTCTGGAAACACCATATATTTT

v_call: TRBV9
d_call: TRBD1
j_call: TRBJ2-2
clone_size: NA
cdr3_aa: CASSWGTGSFSKGELFF
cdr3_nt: TGTGCCAGCAGCTGGGGGACAGGCTCATTCTCGAAAGGGGAGCTGTTTTTT

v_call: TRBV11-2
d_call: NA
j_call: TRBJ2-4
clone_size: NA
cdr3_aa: CASGTRGGIQYF
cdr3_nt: TGTGCCAGCGGAACGAGGGGTGGCATTCAGTACTTC

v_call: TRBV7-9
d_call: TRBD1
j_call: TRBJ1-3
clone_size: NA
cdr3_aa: CASSPRQGAGGNTIYF
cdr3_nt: TGTGCCAGCAGCCCCCGACAGGGAGCCGGTGGAAACACCATATATTTT

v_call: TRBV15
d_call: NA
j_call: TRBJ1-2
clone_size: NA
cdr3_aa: CATGQGPYGYTF
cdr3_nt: TGTGCCACGGGCCAGGGACCTTATGGCTACACCTTC

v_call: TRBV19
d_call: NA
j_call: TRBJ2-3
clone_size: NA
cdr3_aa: CASSIRDSLLDTQYF
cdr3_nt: TGTGCCAGTAGTATCCGAGACAGTCTTTTAGATACGCAGTATTTT

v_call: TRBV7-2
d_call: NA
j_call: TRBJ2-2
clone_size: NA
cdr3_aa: CASSLRDLNTGELFF
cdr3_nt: TGTGCCAGCAGCTTACGGGATCTGAACACCGGGGAGCTGTTTTTT

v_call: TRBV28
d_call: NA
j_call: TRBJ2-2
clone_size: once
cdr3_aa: CASSFQRYANTGELFF
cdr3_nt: TGTGCCAGCAGTTTCCAGCGGTACGCGAACACCGGGGAGCTGTTTTTT

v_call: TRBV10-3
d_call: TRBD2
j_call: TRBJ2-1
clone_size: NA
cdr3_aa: CAIRGTSGLNEQFF
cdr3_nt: TGTGCCATCAGGGGGACTAGCGGGTTAAATGAGCAGTTCTTC

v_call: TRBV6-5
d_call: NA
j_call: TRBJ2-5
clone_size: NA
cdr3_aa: CASSAAQETQYF
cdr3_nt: TGTGCCAGCAGCGCGGCCCAAGAGACCCAGTACTTC

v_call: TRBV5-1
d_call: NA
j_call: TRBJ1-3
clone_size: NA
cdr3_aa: CASSLTGSYSGNTIYF
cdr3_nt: TGCGCCAGCAGCTTGACAGGGAGTTACTCTGGAAACACCATATATTTT

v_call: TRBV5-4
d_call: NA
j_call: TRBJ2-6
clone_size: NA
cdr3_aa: CASSLQGAGANVLTF
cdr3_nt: TGTGCCAGCAGCTTACAGGGAGCAGGGGCCAACGTCCTGACTTTC

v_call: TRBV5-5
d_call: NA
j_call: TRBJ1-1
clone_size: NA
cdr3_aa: CASSFRSGSPEAFF
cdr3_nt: TGTGCCAGCAGCTTTAGGTCAGGGAGCCCTGAAGCTTTCTTT

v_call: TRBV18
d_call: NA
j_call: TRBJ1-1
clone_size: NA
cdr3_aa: CASSPPPGNTEAFF
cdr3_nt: TGTGCCAGCTCACCACCGCCGGGGAACACTGAAGCTTTCTTT

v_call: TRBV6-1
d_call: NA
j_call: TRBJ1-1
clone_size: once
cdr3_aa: CASSEAGRGEAFF
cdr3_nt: TGTGCCAGCAGTGAAGCTGGCAGGGGTGAAGCTTTCTTT

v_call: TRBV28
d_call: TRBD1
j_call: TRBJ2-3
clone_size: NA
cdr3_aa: CASINDRAHTQYF
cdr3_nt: TGTGCCAGCATTAACGACAGGGCCCATACGCAGTATTTT

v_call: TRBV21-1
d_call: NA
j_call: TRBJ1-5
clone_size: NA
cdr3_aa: CASSKPHNQPQHF
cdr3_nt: TGTGCCAGCAGCAAACCCCACAATCAGCCCCAGCATTTT